In this sample, the clone carrying this T cell receptor (beta chain) turned up many times. The data stem from a study of prognosis after radiotherapy for stage I lung cancer. Study in general: Radiotherapy used SBRT, divided into 3 to 5 fractions and reaching a biologically effective dose of at least 100 Gy.

The V gene lost 3 bases and the J gene lost 2 bases, with 11 bases spanning the gap. CDR3 size: 14 residues. Starting from genomic DNA, TCR beta CDR3 was amplified through two-round multiplex PCR. It was primers specific to each TRBV and TRBJ gene that first-round PCR used. MiXCR, applied by TCRdb to the multiplex PCR reads, yields one record per CDR3 protein. The data hold about 17,000 distinct CDR3 sequences, with 25% to 35% observed a single time. The input for sequencing was PBMCs, taken before or after stereotactic body radiation therapy (not recorded which). This chain connects TRBV12-3 or TRBV12-4 to TRBJ2-7; D is possibly TRBD2 (6 bases). This receptor was taken from a donor at least 50 years old with non-small cell lung cancer. DNA of the CDR3: TGTGCCAGCAGTTTTGGGGGGATTGCCTACGAGCAGTACTTC. It encodes CASSFGGIAYEQYF.